These 7 T cell receptor beta chains were sequenced from one sample in a study of blood T cell repertoires in COVID-19. The method was immunoSEQ multiplex PCR; TCRdb's version includes in-frame clones alone and lacks a portion of them. The data show about 140,000 clones, about 80% seen once. Material: peripheral blood. The origin of the receptors is a man aged 65 to 79 who had recovered from COVID-19.

The rearrangement uses TRBV27 and TRBJ2-3, with TRBD2 as a possible D gene (6 bases). The V end was cut by 8 bases, the J end by 0 bases, with 9 bases between. The CDR3 extends over 13 amino acids. Per germline, CDR1 MNHEY and CDR2 SMNVEV (reference sequence). The CDR3 protein is CASGSGSTDTQYF. CDR3 DNA: TGTGCCAGCGGAAGCGGGAGCACAGATACGCAGTATTTT.

This chain uses TRBV3-1 (or the pseudogene TRBV3-2) with TRBJ2-1; TRBD2 is a possible D gene (6 bases). The germline V gene encodes CDR1 LGHDT and CDR2 YNNKEL (reference sequence). CDR3 length: 15 residues. Deletions cut 2 bases from V and 7 bases from J, with 15 bases between. The CDR3 spells CASSQRRAQRNEQFF. For the CDR3, the DNA is TGTGCCAGCAGCCAACGGAGGGCCCAGAGGAATGAGCAGTTCTTC.

V usage is TRBV9 and J usage is TRBJ2-3; TRBD2 matches 15 bases. CDR1 and CDR2 (germline): SGDLS, YYNGEE. This CDR3 has 17 amino acids. With 6 bases clipped from V and 6 bases from J, the junction kept 11 bases outside the gene matches. The CDR3 protein is CASNPDGLAGGPDTQYF. In DNA form, the CDR3 reads TGTGCCAGCAATCCCGACGGACTAGCGGGAGGGCCCGATACGCAGTATTTT.

The chain recombines TRBV7-3 with TRBJ2-7; 10 bases are shared with TRBD2. The CDR3 loop spans 15 amino acids. The V and J ends lost 4 bases and 3 bases, in that order; junction bases with no gene match: 6. Germline CDR1 and CDR2: SGHTA and FQGTGA. Here the CDR3 reads CASSSGASGSYEQYF. The CDR3 region has the DNA TGTGCCAGCAGCTCCGGGGCTAGCGGGAGCTACGAGCAGTACTTC.

This clone was detected only once. This chain links TRBV11-2 with TRBJ2-2; 7 bases align to TRBD2. From germline, CDR1 is SGHAT and CDR2 FQNNGV. This CDR3 is built from 17 residues. J was trimmed by 3 bases and V by 7 bases; bases with no gene match: 14. The CDR3 region is CASKGSWTRSYTGELFF. CDR3 DNA: TGTGCCAGCAAAGGTTCTTGGACTAGAAGTTACACCGGGGAGCTGTTTTTT.

The table lists this clone with a few counts. V and J are TRBV19 and TRBJ2-3; D remains ambiguous. Trimming removed 4 bases from V and 0 bases from J, with 5 bases in between. The CDR3 consists of 13 residues. Germline loops: CDR1 LNHDA, CDR2 SQIVND (reference sequence). CDR3 amino acids: CASSKTSTDTQYF. The CDR3 DNA reads TGTGCCAGTAGTAAGACTAGCACAGATACGCAGTATTTT. Looking up the rest from reference TRBV19 and TRBJ2-3 gives the full variable domain: DGGITQSPKYLFRKEGQNVTLSCEQNLNHDAMYWYRQDPGQGLRLIYYSQIVNDFQKGDIAEGYSVSREKKESFPLTVTSAQKNPTAFYLCASSKTSTDTQYFGPGTRLTVL.

V gene TRBV12-5 combines with J gene TRBJ2-1, with TRBD2 identical over 11 bases. CDR3 length equals 16 residues. V lost 3 bases to trimming and J lost 6 bases; unmatched junction nucleotides: 7. Germline CDR1 and CDR2: LGHNT and FRNRAP. CDR3 sequence (DNA): TGTGCTAGTGGTTTCATAGCGGGAGGGCTACTCAATGAGCAGTTCTTC. Protein: CASGFIAGGLLNEQFF.